These 9 T cell receptor beta chains share one sample of origin, sequenced in a study of graft-versus-host responses after intestinal transplantation. What these receptors recognize is not known. The protocol was immunoSEQ multiplex PCR, while the TCRdb copy is restricted to in-frame clones and leaves out a portion. In the table there are roughly 100,000 clones, roughly nine tenths of which are singletons. The sample here was unstimulated CD4+ T cells sorted from spleen or lymph node cells, taken before intestinal transplant. These receptors were taken from a human donor who received an intestinal transplant.

The V gene is TRBV6-5, the J gene TRBJ1-5, with TRBD1 identical over 9 bases. V lost 4 bases and J lost 7; bases outside the gene matches: 11. The CDR3 contains 16 residues. Germline V gives CDR1 MNHEY, CDR2 SVGAGI. The chain's CDR3 is CASSSVEWDREQPQHF. CDR3 DNA: TGTGCCAGCAGTTCCGTCGAATGGGACAGGGAGCAGCCCCAGCATTTT.

This sequence joins TRBV4-3 and TRBJ2-7; D unresolved. Trimming stripped 0 bases from V and 7 bases from J, with 16 bases between. The CDR3 extends over 15 amino acids. Germline loops: CDR1 LGHNA, CDR2 YSLEER. The CDR3 DNA sequence: TGCGCCAGCAGCCAAGATATGGCGGATCTACGAGAGCAGTACTTC. It encodes CASSQDMADLREQYF.

This chain uses TRBV5-6 with TRBJ1-1; no clear D. The CDR3 is 14 amino acids. Germline loops: CDR1 SGHDT, CDR2 YYEEEE. V was trimmed by 4 bases and J by 1 base, leaving 11 bases between them. CDR3 DNA: TGTGCCAGCAGCCTGCGGACGGGGAACACTGAAGCTTTCTTT. As protein: CASSLRTGNTEAFF.

This chain connects TRBV19 to TRBJ1-6; 7 bases fit TRBD1. The ends lost 5 bases at V and 9 bases at J; junction bases unmatched: 10. The CDR3 has 15 residues. Germline V gene sequence: CDR1 LNHDA, CDR2 SQIVND (reference sequence). CDR3 DNA: TGTGCCAGTAGTCGGGACAGCCTCACGGGTTCACCCCTCCACTTT. Its protein product is CASSRDSLTGSPLHF.

V is TRBV6-5 and J is TRBJ1-6; 9 nucleotides line up with TRBD1. The germline V gene has CDR1 MNHEY and CDR2 SVGAGI. V gave up 2 bases and J gave up 9 bases; unmatched junction bases: 8. The CDR3 totals 16 residues. CDR3 residues: CASSYQTGGLRSPLHF. The CDR3 region has the DNA TGTGCCAGCAGTTACCAGACAGGGGGGTTGCGTTCACCCCTCCACTTT.

The rearrangement joins TRBV5-1 to TRBJ2-1; D not certain. The CDR3 totals 15 residues. Germline V gene sequence: CDR1 SGHRS, CDR2 YFSETQ. The V end was cut by 2 bases, the J end by 4 bases, with 13 bases between. DNA of the CDR3: TGCGCCAGCAGCTTCAGTGGTGGGATTTACAATGAGCAGTTCTTC. Its translation is CASSFSGGIYNEQFF.

This clone was seen just once. This sequence joins TRBV6-1 and TRBJ1-5; D may be TRBD1 (5 bases). The CDR3 loop spans 15 amino acids. Germline assignment: CDR1 MNHNS and CDR2 SASEGT. Trimming removed 0 bases from V and 2 bases from J, with 8 bases in between. The CDR3, as DNA: TGTGCCAGCAGTGAAGCCGAAGGGGGCAATCAGCCCCAGCATTTT. Its protein is CASSEAEGGNQPQHF.

The V and J genes are TRBV7-9 and TRBJ2-5; D is undetermined. CDR3 length: 15 residues. Deletions cut 2 bases from V and 2 bases from J, with 12 bases between. Germline CDR1 is SEHNR and CDR2 is FQNEAQ (reference sequence). CDR3 region: CASSLPLSRQETQYF. In DNA, the CDR3 is TGTGCCAGCAGCTTACCACTCAGCAGGCAAGAGACCCAGTACTTC.

The J gene is TRBJ1-5, the V gene TRBV6-5; D remains ambiguous. CDR1 is MNHEY, CDR2 SVGAGI, per germline. The CDR3 covers 13 residues. Trimming took 6 bases from V and 3 from J, leaving 9 bases between them. This CDR3 reads CASRREINQPQHF. DNA for the CDR3: TGTGCCAGCAGGAGGGAGATCAATCAGCCCCAGCATTTT.